These 2 T cell receptor beta chains came from one sample sequenced in a study of cytomegalovirus exposure and HLA in healthy donors. Generated by immunoSEQ multiplex PCR, the TCRdb table keeps only in-frame clones and is missing some. The sample lists about 56,000 clones; approximately 94% were seen once. Material: PBMCs. These receptors all stem from a young man in good health and CMV-seronegative.

The chain has TRBV27 and TRBJ2-7, with 11 bases identical to TRBD2. CDR3 length equals 20 residues. The germline gives CDR1 MNHEY, CDR2 SMNVEV (reference sequence). J lost 3 bases, V lost 6 bases, and 22 bases had no gene match. CDR3 sequence reads: CASREKNPTPSGRLYYEQYF. The CDR3 coding sequence is TGTGCCAGCAGGGAGAAAAACCCCACGCCTAGCGGGAGGCTGTACTACGAGCAGTACTTC.

This chain links TRBV15 with TRBJ1-5, with D unresolved. The germline gives CDR1 LNHNV, CDR2 YYDKDF (reference sequence). Trimming pared 0 bases from V and 2 bases from J, leaving 8 bases between. The CDR3 is 15 amino acids. The DNA for the CDR3 is TGTGCCACCAGCAGAGATATAGGAGGCAATCAGCCCCAGCATTTT. It codes for CATSRDIGGNQPQHF. Drawing the rest from reference TRBV15 and TRBJ1-5, the complete variable domain is DAMVIQNPRYQVTQFGKPVTLSCSQTLNHNVMYWYQQKSSQAPKLLFHYYDKDFNNEADTPDNFQSRRPNTSFCFLDIRSPGLGDTAMYLCATSRDIGGNQPQHFGDGTRLSIL.